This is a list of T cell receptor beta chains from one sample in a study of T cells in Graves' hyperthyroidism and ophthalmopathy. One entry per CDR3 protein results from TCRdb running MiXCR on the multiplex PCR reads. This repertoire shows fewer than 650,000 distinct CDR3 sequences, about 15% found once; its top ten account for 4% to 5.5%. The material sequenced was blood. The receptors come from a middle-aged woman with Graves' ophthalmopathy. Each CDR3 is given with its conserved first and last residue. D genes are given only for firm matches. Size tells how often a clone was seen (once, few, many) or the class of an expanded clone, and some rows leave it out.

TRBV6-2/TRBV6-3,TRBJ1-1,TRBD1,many,CASTRDRGSEAFF,TGTGCCAGCACCCGGGACAGGGGTTCTGAAGCTTTCTTT
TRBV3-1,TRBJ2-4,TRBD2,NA,CASSQGLAENIQYF,TGTGCCAGCAGCCAAGGGCTAGCGGAAAACATTCAGTACTTC
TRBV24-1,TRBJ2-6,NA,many,CATSEREISGANVLTF,TGTGCCACCAGTGAACGGGAGATATCTGGGGCCAACGTCCTGACTTTC
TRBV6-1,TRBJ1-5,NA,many,CASTREGTQPQHF,TGTGCCAGCACCCGGGAGGGAACCCAGCCCCAGCATTTT
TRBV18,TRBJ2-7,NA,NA,CASSAGGDYEQYF,TGTGCCAGCTCGGCCGGCGGAGACTACGAGCAGTACTTC
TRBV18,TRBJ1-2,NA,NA,CASSPVNTDLSVYGYTF,TGTGCCAGCTCCCCCGTAAACACCGACCTCTCGGTCTATGGCTACACCTTC
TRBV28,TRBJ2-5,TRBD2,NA,CASSSRLAGGFLETQYF,TGTGCCAGCAGCTCCCGACTAGCGGGAGGTTTCCTGGAGACCCAGTACTTC
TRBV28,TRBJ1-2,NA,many,CASSSPFGGIYGYTF,TGTGCCAGCAGTTCACCCTTCGGGGGGATCTATGGCTACACCTTC
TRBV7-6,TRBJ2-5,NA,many,CASSLVKGETQYF,TGTGCCAGCAGCTTGGTCAAGGGAGAGACCCAGTACTTC
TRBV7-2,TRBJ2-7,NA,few,CASSGNRNSYEQYF,TGTGCCAGCAGCGGAAACAGGAATTCCTACGAGCAGTACTTC
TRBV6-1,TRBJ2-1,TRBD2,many,CASSGAGETSGRHEQFF,TGTGCCAGCAGTGGGGCTGGTGAGACTAGCGGGAGGCATGAGCAGTTCTTC
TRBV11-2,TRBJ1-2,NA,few,CAWGPDSAFYGYTF,TGTGCCTGGGGCCCGGACAGCGCCTTTTATGGCTACACCTTC
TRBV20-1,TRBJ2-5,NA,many,CSARERETQYF,TGCAGTGCTAGAGAAAGAGAGACCCAGTACTTC
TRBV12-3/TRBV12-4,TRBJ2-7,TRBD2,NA,CASSKPPGLESSYEQYF,TGTGCCAGCAGCAAACCCCCGGGACTAGAGAGCTCCTACGAGCAGTACTTC
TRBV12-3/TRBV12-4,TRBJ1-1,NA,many,CASSLLAGEVFF,TGTGCCAGCAGTTTATTGGCAGGGGAAGTTTTCTTT
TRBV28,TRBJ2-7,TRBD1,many,CASSLQGVQKQYF,TGTGCCAGCAGTTTACAGGGGGTTCAGAAGCAGTACTTC
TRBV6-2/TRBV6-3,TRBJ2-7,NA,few,CASSYSSMAEQYF,TGTGCCAGCAGTTACTCGAGTATGGCCGAGCAGTACTTC
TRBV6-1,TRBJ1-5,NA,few,CASSDGRTGRNQPQHF,TGTGCCAGCAGCGATGGGCGTACAGGACGCAATCAGCCCCAGCATTTT
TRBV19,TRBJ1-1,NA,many,CASSISWRDTEAFF,TGTGCCAGTAGTATATCTTGGAGGGACACTGAAGCTTTCTTT
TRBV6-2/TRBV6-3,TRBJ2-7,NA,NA,CASTRQNEQYF,TGTGCCAGCACCAGACAGAACGAGCAGTACTTC
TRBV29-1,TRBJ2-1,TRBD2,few,CSVARLGGLAGYEQFF,TGCAGCGTTGCTAGGTTAGGGGGACTAGCGGGATATGAGCAGTTCTTC
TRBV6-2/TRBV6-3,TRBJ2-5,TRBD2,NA,CASSRSLAGIGSRETQYF,TGTGCCAGCAGCCGGAGCCTAGCGGGAATTGGTAGTAGGGAGACCCAGTACTTC
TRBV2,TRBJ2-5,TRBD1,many,CASSPQGEETQYF,TGTGCCAGCAGTCCACAGGGGGAAGAGACCCAGTACTTC
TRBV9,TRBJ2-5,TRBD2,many,CASSVGTSGRGETQYF,TGTGCCAGCAGCGTAGGGACTAGCGGGAGGGGAGAGACCCAGTACTTC
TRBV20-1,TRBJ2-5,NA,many,CSSGTPEETQYF,TGCAGCTCCGGGACACCCGAAGAGACCCAGTACTTC
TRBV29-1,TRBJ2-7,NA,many,CSVEASGRAGEQYF,TGCAGCGTTGAAGCCTCGGGACGGGCCGGCGAGCAGTACTTC
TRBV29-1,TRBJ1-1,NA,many,CSVTGTQAFF,TGCAGCGTCACCGGGACCCAAGCTTTCTTT
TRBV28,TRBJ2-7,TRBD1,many,CASSLGQAGEQYF,TGTGCCAGCAGTCTGGGACAGGCTGGCGAGCAGTACTTC
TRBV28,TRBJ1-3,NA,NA,CASSFSDFTIYF,TGTGCCAGCAGTTTCTCCGATTTCACCATATATTTT